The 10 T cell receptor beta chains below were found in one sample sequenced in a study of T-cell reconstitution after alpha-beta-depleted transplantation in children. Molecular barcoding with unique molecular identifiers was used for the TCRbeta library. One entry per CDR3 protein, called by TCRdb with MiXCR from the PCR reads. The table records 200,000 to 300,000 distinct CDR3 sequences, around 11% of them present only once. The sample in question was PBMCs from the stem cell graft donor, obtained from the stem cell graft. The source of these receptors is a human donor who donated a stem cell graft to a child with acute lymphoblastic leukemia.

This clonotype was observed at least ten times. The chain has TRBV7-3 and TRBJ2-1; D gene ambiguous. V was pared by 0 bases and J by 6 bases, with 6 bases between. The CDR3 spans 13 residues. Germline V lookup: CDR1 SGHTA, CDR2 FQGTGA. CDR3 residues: CASSLTVGNEQFF. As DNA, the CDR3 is TGTGCCAGCAGCTTAACAGTAGGCAATGAGCAGTTCTTC.

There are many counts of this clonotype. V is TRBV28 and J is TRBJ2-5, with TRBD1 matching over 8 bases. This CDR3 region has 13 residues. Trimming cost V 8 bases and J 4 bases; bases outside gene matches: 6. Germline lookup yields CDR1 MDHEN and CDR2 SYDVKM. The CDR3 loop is CASDRGMIETQYF. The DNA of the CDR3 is TGTGCCAGCGACAGGGGAATGATAGAGACCCAGTACTTC.

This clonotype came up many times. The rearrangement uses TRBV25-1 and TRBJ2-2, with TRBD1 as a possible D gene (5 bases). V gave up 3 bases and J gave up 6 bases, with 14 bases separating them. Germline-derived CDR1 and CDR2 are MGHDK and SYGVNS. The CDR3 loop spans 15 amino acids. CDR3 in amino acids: CASSDRQSPAGELFF. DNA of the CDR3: TGTGCCAGCAGTGATCGACAGTCCCCAGCCGGGGAGCTGTTTTTT.

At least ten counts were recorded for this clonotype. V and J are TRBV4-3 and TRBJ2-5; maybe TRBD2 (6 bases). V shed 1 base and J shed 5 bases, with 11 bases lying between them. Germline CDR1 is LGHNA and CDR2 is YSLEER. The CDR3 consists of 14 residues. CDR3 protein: CASSQGLADETQYF. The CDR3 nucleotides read TGCGCCAGCAGCCAAGGATTAGCGGACGAGACCCAGTACTTC.

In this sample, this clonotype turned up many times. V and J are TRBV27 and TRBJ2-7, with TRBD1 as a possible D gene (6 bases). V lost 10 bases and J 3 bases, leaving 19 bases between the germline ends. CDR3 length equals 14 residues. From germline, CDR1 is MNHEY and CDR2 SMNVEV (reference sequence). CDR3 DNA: TGTGCCACCCGTGTACAGGGCCGAAACTACGAGCAGTACTTC. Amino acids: CATRVQGRNYEQYF.

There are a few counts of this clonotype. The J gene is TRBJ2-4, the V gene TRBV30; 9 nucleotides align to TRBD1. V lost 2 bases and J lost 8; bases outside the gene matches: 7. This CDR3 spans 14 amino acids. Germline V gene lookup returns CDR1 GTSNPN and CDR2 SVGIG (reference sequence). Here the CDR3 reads CAWSPGTGRDIQYF. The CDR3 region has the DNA TGTGCCTGGAGTCCCGGGACAGGGAGGGACATTCAGTACTTC.

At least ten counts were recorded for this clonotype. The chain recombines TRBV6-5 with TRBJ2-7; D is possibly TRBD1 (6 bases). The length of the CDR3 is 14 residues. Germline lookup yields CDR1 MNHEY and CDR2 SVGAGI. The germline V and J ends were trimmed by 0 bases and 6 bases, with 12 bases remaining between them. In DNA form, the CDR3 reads TGTGCCAGCAGTTACTCCGGGACAACGGGCGAGCAGTACTTC. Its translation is CASSYSGTTGEQYF.

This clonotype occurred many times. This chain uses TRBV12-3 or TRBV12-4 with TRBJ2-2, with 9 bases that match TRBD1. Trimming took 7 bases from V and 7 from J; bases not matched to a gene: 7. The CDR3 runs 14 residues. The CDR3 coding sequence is TGTGCCAGCAATTTGGGACAGGGCAGCGGGGAGCTGTTTTTT. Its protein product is CASNLGQGSGELFF.

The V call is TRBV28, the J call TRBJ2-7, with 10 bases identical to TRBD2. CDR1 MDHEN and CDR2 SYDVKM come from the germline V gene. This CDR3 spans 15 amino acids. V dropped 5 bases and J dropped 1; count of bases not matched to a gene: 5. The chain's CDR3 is CASSTPGLASYEQYF. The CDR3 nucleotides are TGTGCCAGCAGTACTCCGGGACTAGCGTCCTACGAGCAGTACTTC.

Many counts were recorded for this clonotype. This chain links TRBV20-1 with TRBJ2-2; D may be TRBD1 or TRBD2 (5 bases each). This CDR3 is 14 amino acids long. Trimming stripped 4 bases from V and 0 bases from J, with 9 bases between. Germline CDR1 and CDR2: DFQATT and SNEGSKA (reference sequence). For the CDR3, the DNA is TGCAGTGCTACGGGACGAACGAACACCGGGGAGCTGTTTTTT. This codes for CSATGRTNTGELFF.